The rows below give T cell receptor beta chains drawn from one sample of a study of blood T cell repertoires in COVID-19. Clones were sequenced by immunoSEQ multiplex PCR, and TCRdb holds only the in-frame ones, with some missing. The sample records over 100,000 clones, 70% to 85% being singletons. The specimen was peripheral blood. These receptors all stem from a woman aged 70-85 years with acute or convalescent COVID-19. The CDR3 runs from the conserved cysteine through the conserved F or W. A D gene is named only where the DNA matches it firmly. Only some rows state a clone size, as once, few, many or a class for expanded clones.

clone size,CDR3 length,J gene,D gene,V gene,CDR3 DNA,CDR3 protein
.,15,TRBJ1-6,.,TRBV7-6,TGTGCCAGCAGCTTAGCTGGCAGGGATAATTCACCCCTCCACTTT,CASSLAGRDNSPLHF
once,15,TRBJ1-3,TRBD1,TRBV30,TGTGCCTGGAGTGGCCCAGGGGGTTATAGAAACACCATATATTTT,CAWSGPGGYRNTIYF
medium-sized,13,TRBJ1-1,.,TRBV7-8,TGTGCCAGTGGGGCCGAAAGGGGCACTGAAGCTTTCTTT,CASGAERGTEAFF
few,13,TRBJ1-5,.,TRBV11-3,TGTGCCAGCAGTCAAACCTCGGATCAGCCCCAGCATTTT,CASSQTSDQPQHF
.,15,TRBJ2-3,TRBD2,TRBV5-4,TGTGCCAGCAGCATGGGGACTAGCCTCACAGATACGCAGTATTTT,CASSMGTSLTDTQYF
.,11,TRBJ1-2,.,TRBV12-3/TRBV12-4,TGTGCCAGCAGTTTATCGGAGGGCTACACCTTC,CASSLSEGYTF
once,15,TRBJ1-3,.,TRBV19,TGTGCCAGTAGTACCACCGACAGCTCTGGAAACACCATATATTTT,CASSTTDSSGNTIYF
few,14,TRBJ1-5,.,TRBV5-1,TGCGCCAGCAGCCCAGACAGTAGCAATCAGCCCCAGCATTTT,CASSPDSSNQPQHF
.,14,TRBJ1-4,.,TRBV30,TGTGCCTGGAGTAGCCAAATCACTAATGAAAAACTGTTTTTT,CAWSSQITNEKLFF
.,14,TRBJ1-1,TRBD1,TRBV6-5,TGTGCCAGCACCCGGACAGGGTTTGTCACTGAAGCTTTCTTT,CASTRTGFVTEAFF
.,15,TRBJ1-2,TRBD1,TRBV5-4,TGTGCCAGCAGCCTAGACAGGGGGCGAGGCTATGGCTACACCTTC,CASSLDRGRGYGYTF
.,12,TRBJ2-3,.,TRBV3-1/TRBV3-2,TGTGCCAGCAGCCAAGGCGCAGATACGCAGTATTTT,CASSQGADTQYF
.,16,TRBJ2-4,TRBD1,TRBV19,TGTGCCAGTAGCAAAGACAGGGGAGAAGCCAAAAACATTCAGTACTTC,CASSKDRGEAKNIQYF
.,14,TRBJ1-1,TRBD1,TRBV11-3,TGTGCCAGCAGGGAACAGGGGTTGAACACTGAAGCTTTCTTT,CASREQGLNTEAFF
.,14,TRBJ1-1,.,TRBV11-3,TGTGCCAGCAGCTCGCGAAGGGGGTCCTCTGAAGCTTTCTTT,CASSSRRGSSEAFF
.,14,TRBJ2-3,.,TRBV6-5,TGTGCCAGTAAACTACGATTTCGCACAGATACGCAGTATTTT,CASKLRFRTDTQYF
.,14,TRBJ2-5,.,TRBV3-1/TRBV3-2,TGTGCCAGCAGCACCTCGCACTCCCAAGAGACCCAGTACTTC,CASSTSHSQETQYF
once,14,TRBJ1-5,.,TRBV6-5,TGTGCCAGCAGTTACTCGCAGGGTGGCCAGCCCCAGCATTTT,CASSYSQGGQPQHF
.,14,TRBJ1-1,.,TRBV7-9,TGTGCCAGCAGCTTAGCCGAGGGGAACACTGAAGCTTTCTTT,CASSLAEGNTEAFF
.,12,TRBJ1-1,.,TRBV5-1,TGCGCCAGCAGCACGGGGAACACTGAAGCTTTCTTT,CASSTGNTEAFF
.,13,TRBJ1-1,.,TRBV5-1,TGCGCCAGCAGCTTAGACAGTAGGACTGAAGCTTTCTTT,CASSLDSRTEAFF
.,14,TRBJ1-2,TRBD1,TRBV6-2/TRBV6-3,TGTGCCAGCAGTTGGACAACAGGGGGCTATGGCTACACCTTC,CASSWTTGGYGYTF
.,15,TRBJ1-3,.,TRBV6-2/TRBV6-3,TGTGCCAGCAGTTCGGGGACATTCTCTGGAAACACCATATATTTT,CASSSGTFSGNTIYF
.,14,TRBJ2-1,TRBD1,TRBV19,TGTGCCAGTAGTGGTTCCGGGACAGGGCGCGAGCAGTTCTTC,CASSGSGTGREQFF
.,13,TRBJ2-1,.,TRBV6-6,TGTGCCAGCAGTTACTCGAGCTACAATGAGCAGTTCTTC,CASSYSSYNEQFF
once,16,TRBJ1-6,.,TRBV6-6,TGTGCCAGCAGTTACCGGGAGAGGGCTGGGAATTCACCCCTCCACTTT,CASSYRERAGNSPLHF
.,15,TRBJ2-7,.,TRBV7-2,TGTGCCAGCAGCTTAAATCCGGACAGTTTCTACGAGCAGTACTTC,CASSLNPDSFYEQYF
few,14,TRBJ2-7,TRBD1,TRBV5-1,TGCGCCAGTCGACAGGGGGCCCTAGGGTACGAGCAGTACTTC,CASRQGALGYEQYF
.,17,TRBJ2-7,TRBD2,TRBV19,TGTGCCAGTAGTATTCGTTTAGCGGGGGGTACTTTCTACGAGCAGTACTTC,CASSIRLAGGTFYEQYF